This T cell receptor beta chain originates from a study of shared clonotypes between healthy human individuals (dated by TCRdb to the early 2020s). For the study in its entirety: The cohort comprised a couple of women and a few men aged 18 to 49 years. For each donor, CD4 naive and CD4 memory were each given three plates, CD8 naive was given two plates, and CD8 memory was given one plate. The study deeply sequenced blood TCR repertoires of five healthy adults to estimate repertoire size and the extent of clonotype sharing between individuals. Between about 0.8 and 9 billion PBMCs per donor were obtained by leukapheresis. Libraries were prepared and TCR repertoires were sequenced by different laboratories using diverse techniques, in order to increase sequencing depth and limit assay-specific biases.

A note on this clone: Its antigen remains undetermined. It has no much larger one-base neighbor in the sample; base qualities were not kept.

Using the deep immunoSEQ assay, multiplex PCR amplified TCR CDR3 regions from genomic DNA. For each cell subset, the extracted genomic DNA was distributed evenly across all wells of several immunoSEQ 96-well plates, and each plate served as one replicate. For sorted subsets, roughly 0.2 ug genomic DNA, equal to some 30,000 T cell genomes, was loaded into each replicate PCR. Purified libraries were quantified with a Qubit 3.0 fluorometer, sized on a Bioanalyzer 2100, and re-quantified with the KAPA Library Quantification kit. A separate single-read 150-cycle Illumina NextSeq 550 flow cell was used to sequence each immunoSEQ 96-well plate. The published analysis was carried out like this. Because the immunoSEQ output held only junctional sequences and lacked quality scores, the filtering could not match the filtering applied to full-length reads. Sequences were annotated with PyIR, a Python wrapper for IgBLAST v1.9, using IMGT germline references to assign V/J genes and CDR3. Reads with weak V/J assignments (E-value above 1e-6), missing CDR3, stop codons, out-of-frame junctions, or ambiguous translated residues were removed. V3J clonotypes were defined by identical inferred V gene, J gene, and CDR3 amino acid sequence. Percentage overlap between repertoires was calculated by dividing the number of shared unique clonotypes by the size of the smaller repertoire. Repertoire richness was assessed with RTK rarefaction, the Chao1 estimator, and Recon v2.1 estimates of unobserved clonotypes. Generation probabilities for all TCRbeta clonotypes obtained by the gDNA method from a few donors were computed using OLGA. Not all clones reach the TCRdb copy of this immuneACCESS table, which keeps in-frame sequences only. Checked studies attribute under half of the gap to unresolved V genes and leave the rest unexplained. V and J calls and clone size come straight from that table; D and trimming were deduced from the DNA. The sample profile shows some 1 million clones; about three quarters of them were found once. The ten largest clonotypes hold less than 1.5% of the sample.

Overall results and qualifications from the work: When several donors were compared, the shared fraction of clonotypes was 5% to 6.5% for naive CD4, 3% to 4% for naive CD8, more than 2% for memory CD4, and less than 0.45% for memory CD8. Naive subsets generally had larger estimated clonotype richness than memory subsets. Only blood was sampled, and tissue TCR repertoires likely differ from those in blood. Pairwise subsampling led to the expectation that sequencing depth would affect the degree of clonotype sharing among donors. Because the study included a small number of donors, the genetic and exposure-history diversity represented was limited. Even with the large sequencing depth, rarefaction of the sorted-subset datasets indicated that sequencing was incomplete. Compared with non-shared clonotypes, clonotypes shared by all four sorted-subset donors had higher generation probabilities.

The germline V gene (reference sequence) gives CDR1 as LNHNV and CDR2 as YYDKDF. The CDR3 starts with the cysteine, ends with the phenylalanine, and has 15 residues. Only CDR3 DNA is held: 45 bases, read in frame from base 1. V loses 1 base of germline sequence and J loses 5 bases, and the interval between the two ends is 14 bases. Healthy HIV-negative adults with no recently reported acute infections or vaccinations were included as donors. Every donor was a Caucasian adult residing in Nashville, Tennessee, USA. CD4+ T cells were enriched by magnetic negative selection, after which naive cells were positively selected on CD45RA and the negative fraction was taken as the memory subset. After blood collection by leukapheresis, PBMCs were isolated using Ficoll-Histopaque density gradient centrifugation and then cryopreserved in the vapor phase of liquid nitrogen. Analytical flow cytometry was used to check the purity and quantity of every magnetically sorted T cell population. Genomic DNA was isolated from each sorted fraction and quantified by UV absorbance on a Nanodrop 2000c.

The V gene is TRBV15 and the J gene is TRBJ1-1; the D gene assignment is ambiguous. This clonotype was obtained from a man in his late teens or twenties in good health. What was sequenced was memory CD4+ T cells sorted from blood. The intended sense of this specimen's cell subset or site label: CD45RA-negative fraction. The CDR3 is CATSRGSVGGTEAFF. The DNA reads as follows: TGTGCCACCAGCAGAGGGTCGGTGGGAGGAACTGAAGCTTTCTTT.